Detailed here is one T cell receptor beta chain. Its antigen is currently unknown. The length of the CDR3 is 13 residues. V was shortened by 1 base and J by 3 bases, with 9 bases between the two germline ends. CDR1 and CDR2 (germline): DFQATT, SNEGSKA (reference sequence). This sample is part of a study of tumor and adjacent non-tumor tissue in lung cancer. Whole-study context: The patients, 9 to 11 men and about five women, were about 31 to 76 with stage I to III disease. Each sample yielded 3.9 million or so productive TCRbeta reads on average.

The library came from three nested PCR rounds adapted from ARM-PCR protocols. One entry per CDR3 protein results from TCRdb running MiXCR on the multiplex PCR reads. This table holds 100,000 to 150,000 distinct CDR3 sequences, about 66% found once. The study, taken as a whole, reports: Tumor TCR diversity, when higher, was linked to shorter survival. Normal lung showed higher cumulative top 100 clone frequency than tumor.

The template was RNA from unsorted bulk tissue. Sequencing was carried out using lung tumor tissue. This clonotype was obtained from a man aged 25 to 45 with non-small cell lung cancer. The chain recombines TRBV20-1 with TRBJ1-1; D is possibly TRBD1 (5 bases). The CDR3 reads CSARGRDDTEAFF. CDR3 sequence (DNA): TGCAGTGCTAGAGGACGGGACGACACTGAAGCTTTCTTT.